This record concerns one T cell receptor beta chain sequence. Its antigen is not identified. The data derive from a study of OX40 agonist ivuxolimab in advanced cancers. The wider study: A diagnosis of hepatocellular carcinoma, melanoma, renal cell or head and neck cancer was present in dose-escalation patients. Overall study results and limits: CD8+ T cells averaged more expanded clones than CD4+. At doses 0.1 to 3.0 mg/kg, CD4+ and CD8+ clones expanded.

Germline CDR1 is SEHNR and CDR2 is FQNEAQ (reference sequence). The CDR3 has 14 amino acids. J gave up 11 bases and V 3 bases, and 7 bases lay outside the gene matches. Profiled with immunoSEQ multiplex PCR; TCRdb holds only in-frame clones, not every one. Of 66,000 or so clones in the sample, roughly 87% are singletons; the top ten hold 2% to 2.5%. The timepoints at which blood was sampled were baseline, cycle 4 day 1, and cycle 7 day 1. The sequencing used CD4+ or CD8+ T cells sorted from blood, collected in a trial of the OX40 agonist ivuxolimab. The TCR was taken from an adult with an advanced solid tumor such as melanoma, head and neck, liver or kidney cancer. This rearrangement joins TRBV7-9 to TRBJ1-6, with 7 bases fitting TRBD1. The CDR3 DNA sequence: TGTGCCAGCAGCTTGGAGGGGGCAGTGCCACCCCTCCACTTT. Its translation is CASSLEGAVPPLHF.